Following are 5 T cell receptor beta chains from one sample sequenced in a study of blood T cell repertoires in COVID-19. Clones were read by immunoSEQ multiplex PCR, and TCRdb kept only the in-frame ones, dropping some. The sample lists approximately 350,000 clones, approximately 86% occurring once. The sample taken for sequencing was peripheral blood. The receptors shown here come from an older woman with COVID-19, enrolled during active disease.

The chain carries TRBV28 and TRBJ1-5; tentatively, D is TRBD1 (6 bases). Per germline, CDR1 MDHEN and CDR2 SYDVKM. The V end was cut by 4 bases, the J end by 3 bases, with 10 bases between. The CDR3 is 14 amino acids. The CDR3: CASSWGHINQPQHF. CDR3 sequence (DNA): TGTGCCAGCAGTTGGGGACATATCAATCAGCCCCAGCATTTT.

The chain employs TRBV2 and TRBJ1-2, with 7 bases that match TRBD1. The CDR3 runs 12 residues. V lost 5 bases, J lost 4 bases, and 1 base stayed unmatched. The germline V gene has CDR1 SNHLY and CDR2 FYNNEI. CDR3 sequence reads: CASSRDSYGYTF. The DNA for the CDR3 is TGTGCCAGCAGTAGGGACAGCTATGGCTACACCTTC.

The chain carries TRBV9 and TRBJ2-7; D gene unclear. The CDR3 runs 13 residues. CDR1 is SGDLS, CDR2 YYNGEE, per germline. Trimming cost V 4 bases and J 0 bases, with 8 bases left between them. CDR3 protein: CASSSVSSYEQYF. CDR3 in DNA: TGTGCCAGCAGCTCGGTGAGCTCCTACGAGCAGTACTTC.

The J gene is TRBJ2-1, the V gene TRBV10-3; weak D call: TRBD2 (5 bases). The germline V and J ends were trimmed by 1 base and 8 bases, with 9 bases remaining between them. Germline assignment: CDR1 ENHRY and CDR2 SYGVKD. The CDR3 has 13 amino acids. The CDR3 coding sequence is TGTGCCATCAGTGAGTTTGAGGGCGATGAGCAGTTCTTC. It translates to CAISEFEGDEQFF.

This rearrangement joins TRBV11-3 to TRBJ2-1; D is unresolved. V shed 3 bases and J shed 8 bases, with 8 bases lying between them. The CDR3 extends over 12 amino acids. The germline gives CDR1 SGHNT, CDR2 YENEEA. CDR3 coding DNA: TGTGCCAGCAGCTTTCTTAGTGATGAGCAGTTCTTC. Protein: CASSFLSDEQFF.